This paragraph covers one TCR beta chain sequence. The antigen is unknown. Primers included in the PCR were 60 Vbeta and 13 Jbeta primers. How the authors handled the data: Unique TCR beta chains totaled around 86 million in a later count, with roughly 11 million of them shared. The table came from immunoSEQ multiplex PCR; TCRdb's copy has only in-frame clones and leaves some out. V, J and clone size are taken as reported in that table, and D and trimming were inferred from the DNA itself. The table includes around 67,000 clones, over 60% detected once. The data originate from a study of cytomegalovirus exposure and HLA in healthy donors. Notes on the study in general: A missense DCLRE1C variant was associated with V- and J-gene trimming of TCR beta chains in a later analysis, and an independent cohort replicated the association. Immune exposure was documented only through CMV serostatus.

The sequence came from a woman aged 50 to 60 in good health and CMV-seronegative. Source material: PBMCs.

Here the CDR3 DNA reads TGTGCCAGCAGCTCGGGACTAGCGGACTACGAGCAGTACTTC. Encoded protein: CASSSGLADYEQYF. The chain combines TRBV5-4 with TRBJ2-7, with TRBD2 matching 11 bases. The ends lost 3 bases at V and 3 bases at J; junction bases unmatched: 2. CDR1 and CDR2 from the germline V gene are SGHNT and YYREEE (reference sequence). The CDR3 is 14 residues long.